This T cell receptor beta chain was documented in a study of Ad26.COV2.S vaccination and SARS-CoV-2 variants. Broader study findings: Responses of spike-specific T cells (both CD8+ and CD4+) reportedly showed substantial breadth after vaccination.

V dropped 1 base and J dropped 7 bases, with 16 bases sitting between them. The germline gives CDR1 LGHNA, CDR2 YSLEER. CDR3 length: 15 residues. Treatment noted: roughly 20 received Ad26.COV2.S at low or high dose, single or two shots; roughly five received placebo; per-sample allocation not given. Collection of the samples took place on day 63 after the first injection of vaccine or placebo. Sequencing was performed with immunoSEQ multiplex PCR; in TCRdb, only in-frame clones are kept and a portion is missing. The data contain hundreds of thousands of clones, about 92% of them seen just once; the ten biggest clones take up under 2%. To note about this clone: Its specificity is not known.

The V call is TRBV4-3, the J call TRBJ1-2; a possible D gene is TRBD1 (5 bases). The input for sequencing was peripheral blood, taken in a trial of Ad26.COV2.S vaccine versus placebo. This TCR was sampled from a person aged 18 to 59 who received the Ad26.COV2.S COVID-19 vaccine or a placebo. CDR3 coding DNA: TGCGCCAGCAGCCAAGTGAGGGGCAGTCTTTTTGGCTACACCTTC. Encoded protein: CASSQVRGSLFGYTF.